The text below deals with one T cell receptor (beta chain). TCRdb's copy holds only in-frame clones and misses some; the assay was immunoSEQ multiplex PCR. The sample consists of 100,000 or so clones, 85% to 90% of them appearing once. The junction had 8 bases not matched to a gene; V was cut back by 5 bases and J by 1 base. The CDR3 has 15 residues. CDR1 is SQVTM, CDR2 ANQGSEA, per germline. The data are from a study of T cell responses to AZD1222 COVID-19 vaccine. Study-level background: Second doses that came at about 4 or about 12 weeks were put together.

The chain links TRBV29-1 to TRBJ2-1; TRBD1 matches 7 bases. The source material was peripheral blood, sampled on day 0 of AZD1222 vaccination. This TCR was sampled from an adult in good health. The CDR3 loop is CSVTGQANSYNEQFF. The CDR3 coding sequence is TGCAGCGTTACCGGACAGGCCAATTCCTACAATGAGCAGTTCTTC.